This T cell receptor (beta chain) was sequenced during a study of T-cell memory formation after mild COVID-19. Turning to this clonotype: Its antigen is not identified.

The CDR3 covers 14 residues. V was trimmed by 7 bases and J by 3 bases, leaving 12 bases between them. CDR1 and CDR2 from the germline V gene are MDHEN and SYDVKM. Whole-study results and caveats: Clones contracting across day 15 to 85 had a balanced CD4/CD8 profile; later expanding clones leaned CD4+. In pre-infection memory, a portion of responding clones appeared, which suggested that cross-reactive memory joined.

The TCR alpha and TCR beta cDNA libraries, bearing sample barcodes and UMIs, were generated by 5'RACE using constant-segment primers. TCRdb reprocessed the 5' RACE reads with MiXCR, giving one entry per CDR3 protein. The sample comprises 250,000 to 400,000 distinct CDR3 sequences, roughly an eighth of which are singletons, and approximately 22% rests with the top ten. The sample was PBMCs or a T cell subset sorted from them (not recorded which). This TCR came from a man younger than 35 who had mild COVID-19 (a few samples of this study predate the infection). Cell type and time point are not known. This chain links TRBV28 with TRBJ1-4, with D hard to call. The CDR3 loop is CASIPQRSNEKLFF. CDR3 in DNA: TGTGCCAGCATCCCTCAACGGTCTAATGAAAAACTGTTTTTT.